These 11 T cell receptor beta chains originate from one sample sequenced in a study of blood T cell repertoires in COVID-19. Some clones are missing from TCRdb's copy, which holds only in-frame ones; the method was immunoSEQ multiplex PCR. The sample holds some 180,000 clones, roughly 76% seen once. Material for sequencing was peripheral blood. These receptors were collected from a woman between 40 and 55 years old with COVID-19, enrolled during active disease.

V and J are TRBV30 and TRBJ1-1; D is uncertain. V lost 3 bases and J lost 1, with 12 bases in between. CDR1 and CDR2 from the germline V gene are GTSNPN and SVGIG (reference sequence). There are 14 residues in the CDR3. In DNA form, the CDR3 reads TGTGCCTGGAGAATGTTACAGAGGAACACTGAAGCTTTCTTT. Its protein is CAWRMLQRNTEAFF.

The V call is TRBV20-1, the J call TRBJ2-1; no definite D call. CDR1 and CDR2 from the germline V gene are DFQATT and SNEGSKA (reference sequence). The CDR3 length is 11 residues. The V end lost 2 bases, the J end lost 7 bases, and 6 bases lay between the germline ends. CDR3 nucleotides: TGCAGTGCTAGATTTATAAATGAGCAGTTCTTC. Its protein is CSARFINEQFF.

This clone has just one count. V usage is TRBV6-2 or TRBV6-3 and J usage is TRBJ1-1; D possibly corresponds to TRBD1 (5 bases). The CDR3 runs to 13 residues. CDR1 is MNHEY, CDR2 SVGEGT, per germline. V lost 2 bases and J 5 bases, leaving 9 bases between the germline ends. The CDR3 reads CASSYERGTEAFF. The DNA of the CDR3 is TGTGCCAGCAGTTACGAAAGGGGTACTGAAGCTTTCTTT.

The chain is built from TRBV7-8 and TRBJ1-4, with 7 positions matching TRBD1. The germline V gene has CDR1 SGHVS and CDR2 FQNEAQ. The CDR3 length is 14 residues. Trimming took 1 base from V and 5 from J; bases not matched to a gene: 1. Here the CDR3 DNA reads TGTGCCAGCAGCTTAGGGGACAGAAATGAAAAACTGTTTTTT. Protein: CASSLGDRNEKLFF.

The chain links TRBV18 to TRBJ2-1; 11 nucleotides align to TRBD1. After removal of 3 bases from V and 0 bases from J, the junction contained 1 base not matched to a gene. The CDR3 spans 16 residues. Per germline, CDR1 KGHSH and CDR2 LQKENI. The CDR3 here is CASSPGTGGSYNEQFF. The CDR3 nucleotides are TGTGCCAGCTCACCCGGGACAGGGGGCTCCTACAATGAGCAGTTCTTC.

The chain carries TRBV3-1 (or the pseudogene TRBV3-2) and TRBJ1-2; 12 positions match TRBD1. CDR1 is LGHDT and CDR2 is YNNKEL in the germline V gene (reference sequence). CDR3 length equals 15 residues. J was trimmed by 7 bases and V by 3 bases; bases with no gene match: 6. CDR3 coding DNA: TGTGCCAGCAGCCATGGGGACAGGGGGCTCTCTGGCTACACCTTC. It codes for CASSHGDRGLSGYTF.

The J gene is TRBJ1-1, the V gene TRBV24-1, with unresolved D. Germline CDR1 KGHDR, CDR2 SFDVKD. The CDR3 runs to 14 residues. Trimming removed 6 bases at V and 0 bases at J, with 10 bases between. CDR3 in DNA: TGTGCCACCAGTTCCGGTCCGATGAACACTGAAGCTTTCTTT. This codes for CATSSGPMNTEAFF.

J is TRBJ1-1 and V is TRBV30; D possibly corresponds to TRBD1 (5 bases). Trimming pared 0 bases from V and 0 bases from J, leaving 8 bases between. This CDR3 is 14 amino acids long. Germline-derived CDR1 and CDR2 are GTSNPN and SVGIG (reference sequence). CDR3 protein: CAWSVDRLNTEAFF. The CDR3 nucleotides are TGTGCCTGGAGTGTAGACAGACTGAACACTGAAGCTTTCTTT.

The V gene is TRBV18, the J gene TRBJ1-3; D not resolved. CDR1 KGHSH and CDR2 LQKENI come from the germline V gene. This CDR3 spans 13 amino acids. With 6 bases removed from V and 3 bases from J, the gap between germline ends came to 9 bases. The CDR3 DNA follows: TGTGCCAGCTCCCCAAATTATGGAAACACCATATATTTT. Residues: CASSPNYGNTIYF.

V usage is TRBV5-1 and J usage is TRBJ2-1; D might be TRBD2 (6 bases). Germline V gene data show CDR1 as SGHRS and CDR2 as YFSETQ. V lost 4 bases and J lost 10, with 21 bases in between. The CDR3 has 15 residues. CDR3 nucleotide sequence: TGCGCCAGCAGCCTTCGACTAGGGGTTGGTGAAGAGCAGTTCTTC. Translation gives CASSLRLGVGEEQFF.

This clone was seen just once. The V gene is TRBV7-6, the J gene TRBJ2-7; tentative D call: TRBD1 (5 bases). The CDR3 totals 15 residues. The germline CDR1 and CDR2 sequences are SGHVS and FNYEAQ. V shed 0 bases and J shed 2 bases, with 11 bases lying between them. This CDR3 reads CASSLAQGLPYEQYF. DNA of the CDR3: TGTGCCAGCAGCTTAGCGCAGGGTTTGCCCTACGAGCAGTACTTC. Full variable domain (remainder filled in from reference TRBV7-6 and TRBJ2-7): GAGVSQSPRYKVTKRGQDVALRCDPISGHVSLYWYRQALGQGPEFLTYFNYEAQQDKSGLPNDRFSAERPEGSISTLTIQRTEQRDSAMYRCASSLAQGLPYEQYFGPGTRLTVT.